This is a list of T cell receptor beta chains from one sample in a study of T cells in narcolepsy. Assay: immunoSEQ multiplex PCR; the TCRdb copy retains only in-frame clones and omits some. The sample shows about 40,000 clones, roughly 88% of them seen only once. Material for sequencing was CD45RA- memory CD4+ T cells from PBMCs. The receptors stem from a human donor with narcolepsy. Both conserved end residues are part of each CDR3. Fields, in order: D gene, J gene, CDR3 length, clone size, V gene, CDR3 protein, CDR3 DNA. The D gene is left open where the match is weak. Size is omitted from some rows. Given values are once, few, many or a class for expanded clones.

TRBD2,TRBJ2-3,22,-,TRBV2,CASSERPPVASGRARLTDTQYF,TGTGCCAGCAGTGAAAGACCCCCAGTCGCTAGCGGGAGGGCGAGGCTCACAGATACGCAGTATTTT
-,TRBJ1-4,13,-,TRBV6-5,CASQEGPGEKLFF,TGTGCCAGCCAGGAGGGGCCAGGAGAAAAACTGTTTTTT
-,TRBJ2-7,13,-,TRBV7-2,CASSFSGVDEQYF,TGTGCCAGCAGCTTTTCGGGGGTCGACGAGCAGTACTTC
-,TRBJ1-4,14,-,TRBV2,CASSDGGANEKLFF,TGTGCCAGCAGTGATGGGGGGGCTAATGAAAAACTGTTTTTT
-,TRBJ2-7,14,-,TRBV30,CAWSRARNPHEQYF,TGTGCCTGGAGTAGGGCTCGTAACCCCCACGAGCAGTACTTC
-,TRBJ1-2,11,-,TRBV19,CASSAGFGYTF,TGTGCCAGTAGTGCGGGATTCGGCTACACCTTC
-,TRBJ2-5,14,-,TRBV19,CASSSDRHQETQYF,TGTGCCAGTAGTTCGGACAGACACCAAGAGACCCAGTACTTC
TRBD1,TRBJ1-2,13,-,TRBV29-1,CSVPGQGAYGYTF,TGCAGCGTTCCTGGACAGGGCGCCTATGGCTACACCTTC
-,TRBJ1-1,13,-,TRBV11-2,CASSRELYTEAFF,TGTGCCAGCAGCCGGGAGTTATACACTGAAGCTTTCTTT
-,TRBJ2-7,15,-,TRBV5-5,CASSLYGLPTYEQYF,TGTGCCAGCAGCTTGTACGGGTTACCTACCTACGAGCAGTACTTC
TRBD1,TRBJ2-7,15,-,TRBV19,CASSRPGQGAYEQYF,TGTGCCAGTAGTCGCCCGGGACAGGGTGCCTACGAGCAGTACTTC
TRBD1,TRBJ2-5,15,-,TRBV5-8,CASSWGGTGKETQYF,TGTGCCAGCAGCTGGGGCGGGACAGGGAAAGAGACCCAGTACTTC
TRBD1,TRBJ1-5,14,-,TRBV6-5,CASLDRGSNQPQHF,TGTGCCAGTTTAGACAGGGGGAGCAATCAGCCCCAGCATTTT
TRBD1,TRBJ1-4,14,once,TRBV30,CAWRTDRGWEKLFF,TGTGCCTGGAGAACGGACAGGGGATGGGAAAAACTGTTTTTT
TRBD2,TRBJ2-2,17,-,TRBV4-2,CASNPLGGRVNTGELFF,TGTGCCAGCAACCCCTTAGGCGGGAGGGTCAACACCGGGGAGCTGTTTTTT
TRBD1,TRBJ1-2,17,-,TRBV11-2,CASSQPRGTGAVYGYTF,TGTGCCAGCAGCCAACCGAGGGGGACAGGGGCTGTCTATGGCTACACCTTC
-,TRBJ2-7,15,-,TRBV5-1,CASSSQFRGSYEQYF,TGCGCCAGCAGTTCGCAATTCCGGGGCTCCTACGAGCAGTACTTC
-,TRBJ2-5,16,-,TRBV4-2,CASSQEVGAKGGTQYF,TGTGCCAGCAGCCAAGAGGTGGGGGCAAAGGGGGGGACCCAGTACTTC
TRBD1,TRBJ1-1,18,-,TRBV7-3,CASSLRAGTGALNTEAFF,TGTGCCAGCAGCTTAAGGGCTGGGACAGGGGCCCTGAACACTGAAGCTTTCTTT
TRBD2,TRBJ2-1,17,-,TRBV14,CASSQDALAGWHNEQFF,TGTGCCAGCAGCCAAGATGCCCTAGCGGGGTGGCACAATGAGCAGTTCTTC
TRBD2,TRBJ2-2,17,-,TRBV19,CASSMGLAGSNGGELFF,TGTGCCAGTAGTATGGGACTAGCGGGGTCTAATGGCGGGGAGCTGTTTTTT
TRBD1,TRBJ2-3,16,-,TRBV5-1,CASSYTGTGTADTQYF,TGCGCCAGCAGCTACACCGGGACAGGTACAGCGGATACGCAGTATTTT
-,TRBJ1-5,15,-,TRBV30,CAWSVRGLTDQPQHF,TGTGCCTGGAGTGTACGCGGGCTGACCGATCAGCCCCAGCATTTT
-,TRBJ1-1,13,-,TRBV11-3,CASSLEWRTEAFF,TGTGCCAGCAGCTTAGAATGGCGGACTGAAGCTTTCTTT
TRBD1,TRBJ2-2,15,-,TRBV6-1,CASRPGQGYTGELFF,TGTGCCAGCAGGCCGGGACAGGGATACACCGGGGAGCTGTTTTTT
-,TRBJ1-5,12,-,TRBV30,CAWTRGSSAQHF,TGTGCCTGGACGAGGGGGTCCTCCGCCCAGCATTTT
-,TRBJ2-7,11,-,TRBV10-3,CAIGNQDEQYF,TGTGCCATCGGTAATCAGGACGAGCAGTACTTC
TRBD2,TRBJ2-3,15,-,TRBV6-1,CASSPGLAGADTQYF,TGTGCCAGCAGCCCGGGACTAGCGGGAGCAGATACGCAGTATTTT
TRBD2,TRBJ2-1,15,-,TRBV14,CASSHRGTTYNEQFF,TGTGCCAGCAGCCACCGAGGGACTACCTACAATGAGCAGTTCTTC
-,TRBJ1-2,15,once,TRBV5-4,CASSWLGGFDYGYTF,TGTGCCAGCAGCTGGCTCGGGGGGTTCGACTATGGCTACACCTTC
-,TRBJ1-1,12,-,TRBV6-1,CASSETYTEAFF,TGTGCCAGCAGTGAGACCTACACTGAAGCTTTCTTT
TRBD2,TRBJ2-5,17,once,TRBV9,CASSVTGTSGTGETQYF,TGTGCCAGCAGCGTAACCGGGACTAGCGGGACCGGGGAGACCCAGTACTTC
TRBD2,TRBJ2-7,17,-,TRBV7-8,CASSSNPAGLASYEQYF,TGTGCCAGCAGCTCCAACCCCGCGGGACTAGCCTCCTACGAGCAGTACTTC
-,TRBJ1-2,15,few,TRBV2,CASRGSVGQWGGYTF,TGTGCCAGCAGGGGCTCGGTGGGCCAGTGGGGTGGCTACACCTTC
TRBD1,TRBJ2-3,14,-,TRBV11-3,CASSSRQGSDTQYF,TGTGCCAGCAGCTCGAGACAGGGGTCGGATACGCAGTATTTT
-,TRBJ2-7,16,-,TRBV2,CASRKGRSGSSYEQYF,TGTGCCAGCAGGAAGGGGAGGTCGGGAAGCTCCTACGAGCAGTACTTC
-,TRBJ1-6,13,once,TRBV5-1,CASSLGPGSPLHF,TGCGCCAGCAGCTTGGGCCCAGGTTCACCCCTCCACTTT
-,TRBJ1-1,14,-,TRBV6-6,CASSYQGGGTEAFF,TGTGCCAGCAGTTATCAGGGCGGGGGCACTGAAGCTTTCTTT
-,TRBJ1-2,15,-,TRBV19,CASRRPGTTNYGYTF,TGTGCCAGCCGAAGGCCCGGGACAACTAACTATGGCTACACCTTC
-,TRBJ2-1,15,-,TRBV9,CASSVLVGGGYEQFF,TGTGCCAGCAGCGTCCTCGTGGGAGGGGGCTATGAGCAGTTCTTC
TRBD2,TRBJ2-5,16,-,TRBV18,CASSQGLAGTQETQYF,TGTGCCAGCTCCCAGGGGCTAGCGGGGACCCAAGAGACCCAGTACTTC
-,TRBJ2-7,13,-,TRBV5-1,CASSFSGSDEQYF,TGCGCCAGCAGCTTTTCAGGGAGCGACGAGCAGTACTTC
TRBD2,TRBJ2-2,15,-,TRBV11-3,CASSASGTSPGELFF,TGTGCCAGCAGCGCCTCCGGGACTAGCCCCGGGGAGCTGTTTTTT
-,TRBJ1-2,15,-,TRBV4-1,CASSHPSDVSYGYTF,TGCGCCAGCAGCCATCCCTCGGACGTCAGCTATGGCTACACCTTC
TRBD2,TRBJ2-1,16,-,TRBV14,CASSQGLGLAGYEQFF,TGTGCCAGCAGCCAAGGGTTGGGACTAGCGGGGTACGAGCAGTTCTTC
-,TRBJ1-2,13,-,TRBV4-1,CASSQSSGDGYTF,TGCGCCAGCAGCCAATCATCAGGGGATGGCTACACCTTC
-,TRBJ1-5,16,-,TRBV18,CASSPADSAGNQPQHF,TGTGCCAGCTCACCCGCGGACAGCGCGGGTAATCAGCCCCAGCATTTT
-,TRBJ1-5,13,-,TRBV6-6,CAISTGKNQPQHF,TGTGCCATCTCAACCGGGAAGAACCAGCCCCAGCATTTT
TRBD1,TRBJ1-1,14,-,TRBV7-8,CASSSGQAPTEAFF,TGTGCCAGCAGCTCCGGACAGGCCCCCACTGAAGCTTTCTTT
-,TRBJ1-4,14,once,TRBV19,CASSILRAEEKLFF,TGTGCCAGTAGTATCCTCAGGGCGGAGGAAAAACTGTTTTTT
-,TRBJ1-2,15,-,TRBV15,CATSSGTGGVYGYTF,TGTGCCACCAGCAGCGGGACTGGAGGGGTCTATGGCTACACCTTC
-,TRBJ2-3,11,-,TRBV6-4,CASSVGDTQYF,TGTGCCAGCAGTGTCGGAGATACGCAGTATTTT
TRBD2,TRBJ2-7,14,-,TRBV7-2,CASNPSGAGHEQYF,TGTGCCAGCAACCCTAGCGGGGCCGGGCACGAGCAGTACTTC
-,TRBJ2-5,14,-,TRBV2,CASSEARPPGTQYF,TGTGCCAGCAGTGAAGCGCGGCCCCCAGGGACCCAGTACTTC
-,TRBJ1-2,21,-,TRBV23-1,CASSQLSQYLGGAGNNYGYTF,TGCGCCAGCAGTCAATTAAGTCAGTATTTAGGCGGGGCAGGAAATAACTATGGCTACACCTTC